One sample yielded the 25 T cell receptor beta chains listed below, sequenced in a study of T cell responses to AZD1222 COVID-19 vaccine. Here immunoSEQ multiplex PCR was the method, and the copy in TCRdb shows in-frame clones only, minus some. This sample carries about 150,000 clones, approximately 93% of them seen once, and the ten largest clones take just over 5%. Sequenced here: peripheral blood, sampled on day 0 of AZD1222 vaccination. Receptors were obtained from an adult in good health.

The chain carries TRBV2 and TRBJ2-3; TRBD1 agrees at 11 bases. Germline loops: CDR1 SNHLY, CDR2 FYNNEI. The J segment lost 4 bases and the V segment lost 9 bases, leaving 0 bases of the junction unmatched. There are 12 residues in the CDR3. The CDR3 loop reads CARGQGADTQYF. CDR3 sequence (DNA): TGTGCCAGGGGACAGGGGGCAGATACGCAGTATTTT.

The chain has TRBV5-1 and TRBJ2-5; perhaps TRBD2 as D (6 bases). The ends were cut back, 5 bases at V and 5 bases at J, with 13 bases in the middle. CDR1 and CDR2 (germline): SGHRS, YFSETQ. The CDR3 is made up of 13 amino acids. As DNA, the CDR3 is TGCGCCAGCAGTCCGGGGGTGCAGGAGACCCAGTACTTC. This sequence encodes CASSPGVQETQYF.

The chain links TRBV7-6 to TRBJ1-5; TRBD1 aligns across 10 bases. This CDR3 is 15 amino acids long. With 6 bases clipped from V and 4 bases from J, the junction kept 6 bases outside the gene matches. Germline CDR1 reads SGHVS; CDR2 reads FNYEAQ. The CDR3: CASRRDRGRNQPQHF. CDR3 bases: TGTGCCAGCAGAAGGGACAGGGGAAGGAATCAGCCCCAGCATTTT.

The chain uses TRBV24-1 and TRBJ2-1; 7 bases are a match to TRBD2. This CDR3 has 15 amino acids. Germline V lookup: CDR1 KGHDR, CDR2 SFDVKD. V was pared by 3 bases and J by 5 bases, with 6 bases of the junction left unmatched. DNA for the CDR3: TGTGCCACCAGTGATCCTAGCGGAGGGGACAATGAGCAGTTCTTC. Translation: CATSDPSGGDNEQFF.

The V and J genes are TRBV9 and TRBJ2-1, with 12 bases lining up with TRBD2. Germline trimming cut 2 bases from V and 7 bases from J; bases unmatched to any gene: 7. The germline CDR1 and CDR2 sequences are SGDLS and YYNGEE. CDR3 length: 16 amino acids. CDR3 protein: CASSVRLAGDLNEQFF. The CDR3 nucleotides are TGTGCCAGCAGCGTGCGACTAGCGGGAGATCTGAATGAGCAGTTCTTC.

The chain employs TRBV6-5 and TRBJ2-7; 7 bases agree with TRBD1. CDR3 size: 14 residues. Germline CDR1 and CDR2: MNHEY and SVGAGI. Trimming cost V 6 bases and J 6 bases; bases outside gene matches: 11. This chain's CDR3 is CASRSGQKAGEQYF. The CDR3 DNA sequence: TGTGCCAGCAGGTCGGGACAGAAAGCCGGCGAGCAGTACTTC.

The J gene is TRBJ1-2, the V gene TRBV2; D is uncertain. V shed 2 bases and J shed 3 bases, with 10 bases lying between them. The germline CDR1 and CDR2 sequences are SNHLY and FYNNEI. The CDR3 length is 14 residues. The CDR3: CASSESAPDYGYTF. The CDR3 DNA sequence: TGTGCCAGCAGTGAATCGGCCCCTGACTATGGCTACACCTTC.

V gene TRBV19 combines with J gene TRBJ1-5; D is undetermined. With 10 bases removed from V and 2 bases from J, the gap between germline ends came to 21 bases. The CDR3 is 16 amino acids. Looked up from germline, CDR1 is LNHDA and CDR2 is SQIVND (reference sequence). The CDR3 reads CATRALYGIGNQPQHF. The CDR3 DNA follows: TGTGCCACTAGGGCCCTTTATGGGATAGGCAATCAGCCCCAGCATTTT.

V gene TRBV3-1 (or the pseudogene TRBV3-2) combines with J gene TRBJ2-1; 9 bases line up with TRBD2. The CDR3 is made up of 17 amino acids. Germline-derived CDR1 and CDR2 are LGHDT and YNNKEL (reference sequence). Trimming took 0 bases from V and 1 from J; bases not matched to a gene: 4. In DNA, the CDR3 is TGTGCCAGCAGCCAAGATTGGCTAGCGGGATCCTACAATGAGCAGTTCTTC. This encodes CASSQDWLAGSYNEQFF.

The gene calls are TRBV28 and TRBJ2-7, with D tentatively TRBD1 or TRBD2 (5 bases each). V lost 5 bases, J lost 7 bases, and 15 bases lay in between. The CDR3 is 13 amino acids. Germline-derived CDR1 and CDR2 are MDHEN and SYDVKM. The CDR3 DNA follows: TGTGCCAGCAGTACGGGACGGGGAAGGGAGCAGTACTTC. Protein product: CASSTGRGREQYF.

The chain employs TRBV4-1 and TRBJ1-4; D gene ambiguous. This CDR3 has 16 residues. CDR1 is MGHRA and CDR2 is YSYEKL in the germline V gene. V was shortened by 1 base and J by 8 bases, with 17 bases between the two germline ends. The CDR3 DNA is TGCGCCAGCAGCCAAGGCCGGATGAGGGATAGAGAAAAACTGTTTTTT. It is translated as CASSQGRMRDREKLFF.

The chain links TRBV27 to TRBJ1-6; 10 nucleotides match TRBD1. There are 16 residues in the CDR3. Per germline, CDR1 MNHEY and CDR2 SMNVEV (reference sequence). The junction had 4 bases not matched to a gene; V was cut back by 5 bases and J by 3 bases. The CDR3 loop reads CASSADRGGYNSPLHF. The CDR3 nucleotides are TGTGCCAGCAGTGCGGACAGGGGGGGCTATAATTCACCCCTCCACTTT.

This chain connects TRBV7-9 to TRBJ1-2; no definite D call. The ends were cut back, 5 bases at V and 8 bases at J, with 15 bases in the middle. Germline V gene data show CDR1 as SEHNR and CDR2 as FQNEAQ (reference sequence). This CDR3 has 13 residues. In nucleotides, the CDR3 is TGTGCCAGCAGCCCTGACGGCCCATGGGGCTACACCTTC. This gives the protein CASSPDGPWGYTF.

The chain recombines TRBV25-1 with TRBJ1-1; 11 nucleotides align to TRBD1. This CDR3 spans 14 amino acids. Germline V lookup: CDR1 MGHDK, CDR2 SYGVNS. V gave up 4 bases and J gave up 6 bases; unmatched junction bases: 4. The CDR3 DNA reads TGTGCCAGCAGTGCCCGGACAGGGGGCTCTGAAGCTTTCTTT. It encodes CASSARTGGSEAFF.

The CDR3 sequence is CASSLTGDVGDTQYF. CDR3 DNA sequence: TGTGCCAGCAGCTTAACTGGCGATGTAGGCGATACGCAGTATTTT. The chain recombines TRBV11-3 with TRBJ2-3; no definite D call. This CDR3 contains 15 residues. Germline CDR1 and CDR2: SGHNT and YENEEA. Trimming shortened V by 2 bases and J by 6 bases, and 15 bases separated the two germline ends.

This rearrangement joins TRBV18 to TRBJ2-3, with D unclear. The germline V gene has CDR1 KGHSH and CDR2 LQKENI. CDR3 size: 14 residues. V lost 3 bases, J lost 2 bases, and 9 bases lay in between. The CDR3 here is CASSPVSFTDTQYF. The DNA of the CDR3 is TGTGCCAGCTCACCTGTCAGTTTCACAGATACGCAGTATTTT.

The CDR3 bases are TGTGCCAGTAGTATTAGGAGCGGGGCCTACGAGCAGTACTTC. It yields the protein CASSIRSGAYEQYF. The V gene is TRBV19, the J gene TRBJ2-7; 7 bases line up with TRBD2. From germline, CDR1 is LNHDA and CDR2 SQIVND (reference sequence). This CDR3 comprises 14 residues. The V segment lost 3 bases and the J segment 2 bases; nucleotides outside the gene matches: 4.

The chain's CDR3 is CASSLKWSSPLHF. The CDR3 region has the DNA TGTGCCAGCAGCTTAAAGTGGAGTTCACCCCTCCACTTT. This chain joins TRBV14 and TRBJ1-6; D is unresolved. V lost 5 bases and J 9 bases, leaving 11 bases between the germline ends. The CDR3 length is 13 residues. Germline CDR1 and CDR2: SGHDN and FVKESK.

The chain carries TRBV10-3 and TRBJ2-5, with D perhaps TRBD2 (6 bases). The length of the CDR3 is 14 residues. Germline assignment: CDR1 ENHRY and CDR2 SYGVKD. Trimming cost V 5 bases and J 4 bases, with 14 bases left between them. This CDR3 reads CAISMGGVGETQYF. The CDR3 region has the DNA TGTGCCATCAGTATGGGGGGAGTGGGAGAGACCCAGTACTTC.

The rearrangement uses TRBV5-1 and TRBJ2-1; D is perhaps TRBD1 or TRBD2 (6 bases each). Germline V gene lookup returns CDR1 SGHRS and CDR2 YFSETQ. The V and J ends lost 4 bases and 3 bases respectively, with 23 bases between them. The CDR3 runs to 18 residues. For the CDR3, the DNA is TGCGCCAGCAGCAGGCCCAACCCCGGGGGCGGAGGCTACAATGAGCAGTTCTTC. As protein: CASSRPNPGGGGYNEQFF.

The V and J genes are TRBV19 and TRBJ1-2; no reliable D call. Trimming left V 1 base short and J 7 bases short, with 16 bases between. CDR1 and CDR2 from the germline V gene are LNHDA and SQIVND (reference sequence). There are 15 residues in the CDR3. This CDR3 is CASSIGGLLGLGYTF. The CDR3 bases are TGTGCCAGTAGTATAGGCGGCCTCCTTGGGCTTGGCTACACCTTC.

This chain links TRBV5-6 with TRBJ2-1; 12 bases align to TRBD2. The CDR3 totals 14 residues. The germline CDR1 and CDR2 sequences are SGHDT and YYEEEE. After removal of 6 bases from V and 9 bases from J, the junction contained 7 bases not matched to a gene. The CDR3 coding sequence is TGTGCCAGCATCCCTAGCGGGAGGGCCCGTGAGCAGTTCTTC. It translates to CASIPSGRAREQFF.

J is TRBJ2-1 and V is TRBV11-3, with D unclear. Per germline, CDR1 SGHNT and CDR2 YENEEA. The V gene lost 1 base and the J gene lost 6 bases, with 7 bases spanning the gap. The length of the CDR3 is 13 residues. CDR3: CASSLGLVNEQFF. CDR3 DNA sequence: TGTGCCAGCAGCTTAGGGTTGGTCAATGAGCAGTTCTTC.

CDR3 residues: CASSLTGDGYTF. The DNA for the CDR3 is TGTGCCAGCAGCCTGACAGGGGATGGCTACACCTTC. This chain uses TRBV11-2 with TRBJ1-2; 8 bases map to TRBD1. The CDR3 covers 12 residues. The germline V gene encodes CDR1 SGHAT and CDR2 FQNNGV. V gave up 5 bases and J gave up 6 bases; unmatched junction bases: 2.

The CDR3 protein is CASSGDRETNEKLFF. For the CDR3, the DNA is TGTGCCAGCAGTGGGGACAGGGAGACTAATGAAAAACTGTTTTTT. The gene calls are TRBV6-2 or TRBV6-3 and TRBJ1-4, with TRBD1 matching 9 bases. The germline V gene encodes CDR1 MNHEY and CDR2 SVGEGT. The CDR3 has 15 amino acids. The V and J ends lost 5 bases and 2 bases, in that order; junction bases with no gene match: 3.